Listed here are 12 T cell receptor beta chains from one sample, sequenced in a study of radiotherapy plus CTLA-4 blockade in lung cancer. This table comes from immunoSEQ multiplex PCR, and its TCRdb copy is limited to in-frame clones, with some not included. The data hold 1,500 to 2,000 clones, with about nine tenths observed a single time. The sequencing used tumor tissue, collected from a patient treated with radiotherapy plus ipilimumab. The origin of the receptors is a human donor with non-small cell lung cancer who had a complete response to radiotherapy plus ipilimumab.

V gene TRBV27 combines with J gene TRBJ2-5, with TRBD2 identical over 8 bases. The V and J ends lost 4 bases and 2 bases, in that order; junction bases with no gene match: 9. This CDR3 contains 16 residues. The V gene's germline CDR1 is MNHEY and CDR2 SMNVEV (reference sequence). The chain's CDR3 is CASSSRGGGSQETQYF. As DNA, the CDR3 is TGTGCCAGCAGTTCCCGGGGCGGGGGGAGTCAAGAGACCCAGTACTTC.

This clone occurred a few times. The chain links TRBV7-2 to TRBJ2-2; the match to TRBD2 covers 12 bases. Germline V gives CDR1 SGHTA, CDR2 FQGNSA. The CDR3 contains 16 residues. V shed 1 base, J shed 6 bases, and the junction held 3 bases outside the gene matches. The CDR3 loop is CASSLEPSGGAGELFF. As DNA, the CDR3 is TGTGCCAGCAGCTTAGAACCTAGCGGGGGGGCCGGGGAGCTGTTTTTT.

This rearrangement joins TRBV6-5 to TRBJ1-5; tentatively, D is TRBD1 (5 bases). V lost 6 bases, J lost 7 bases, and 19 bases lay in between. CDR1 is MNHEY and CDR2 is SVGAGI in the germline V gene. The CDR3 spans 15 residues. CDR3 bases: TGTGCCAGCAGCAACCGGGACGGAGGTCGGCAGCCCCAGCATTTT. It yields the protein CASSNRDGGRQPQHF.

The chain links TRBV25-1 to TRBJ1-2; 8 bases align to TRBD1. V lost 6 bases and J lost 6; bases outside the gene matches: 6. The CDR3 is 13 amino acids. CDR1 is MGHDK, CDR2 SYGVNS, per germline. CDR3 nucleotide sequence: TGTGCCAGCAGAAGGACAGGGTCGGATGGCTACACCTTC. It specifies CASRRTGSDGYTF.

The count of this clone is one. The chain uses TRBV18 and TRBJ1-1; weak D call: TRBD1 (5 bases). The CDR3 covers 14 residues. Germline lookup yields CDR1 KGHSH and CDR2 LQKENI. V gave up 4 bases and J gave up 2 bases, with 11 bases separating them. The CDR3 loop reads CASSQGQGNTEAFF. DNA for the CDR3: TGTGCCAGCTCACAAGGGCAGGGTAACACTGAAGCTTTCTTT.

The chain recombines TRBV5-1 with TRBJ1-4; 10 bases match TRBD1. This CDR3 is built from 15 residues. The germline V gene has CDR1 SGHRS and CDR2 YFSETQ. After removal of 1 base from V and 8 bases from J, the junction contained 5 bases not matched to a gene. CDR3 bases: TGCGCCAGCAGCTTGCGGGACAGGGGCCGGGAAAAACTGTTTTTT. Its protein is CASSLRDRGREKLFF.

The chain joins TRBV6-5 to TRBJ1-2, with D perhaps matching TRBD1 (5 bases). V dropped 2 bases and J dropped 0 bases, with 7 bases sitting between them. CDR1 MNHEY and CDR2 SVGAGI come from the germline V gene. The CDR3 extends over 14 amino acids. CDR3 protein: CASSYRQTNYGYTF. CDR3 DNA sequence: TGTGCCAGCAGTTACCGACAGACTAACTATGGCTACACCTTC.

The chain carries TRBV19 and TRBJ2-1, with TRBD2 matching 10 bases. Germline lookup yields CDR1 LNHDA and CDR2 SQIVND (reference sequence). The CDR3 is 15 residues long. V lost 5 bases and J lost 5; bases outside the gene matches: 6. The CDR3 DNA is TGTGCCAGTAGTTTGGGACTAGCGAACAACAATGAGCAGTTCTTC. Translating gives CASSLGLANNNEQFF.

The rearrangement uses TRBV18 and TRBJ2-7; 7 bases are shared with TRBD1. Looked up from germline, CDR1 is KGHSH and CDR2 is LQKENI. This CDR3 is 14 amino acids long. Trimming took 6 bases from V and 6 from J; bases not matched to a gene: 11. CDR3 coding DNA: TGTGCCAGCTCGCCAGAGACAGGGAACCGCGAGCAGTACGTC. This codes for CASSPETGNREQYV.

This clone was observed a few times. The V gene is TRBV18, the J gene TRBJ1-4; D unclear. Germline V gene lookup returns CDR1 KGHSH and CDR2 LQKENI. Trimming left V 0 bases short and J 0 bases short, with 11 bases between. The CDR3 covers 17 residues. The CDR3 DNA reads TGTGCCAGCTCACCACCGATGGAGAAGGCAACTAATGAAAAACTGTTTTTT. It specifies CASSPPMEKATNEKLFF.

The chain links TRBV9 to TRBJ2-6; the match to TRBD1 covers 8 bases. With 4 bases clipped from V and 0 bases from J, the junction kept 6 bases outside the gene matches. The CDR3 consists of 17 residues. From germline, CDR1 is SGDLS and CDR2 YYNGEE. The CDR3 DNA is TGTGCCAGCAGCCCAGCCGGGACAGGCTCTGGGGCCAACGTCCTGACTTTC. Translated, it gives CASSPAGTGSGANVLTF.

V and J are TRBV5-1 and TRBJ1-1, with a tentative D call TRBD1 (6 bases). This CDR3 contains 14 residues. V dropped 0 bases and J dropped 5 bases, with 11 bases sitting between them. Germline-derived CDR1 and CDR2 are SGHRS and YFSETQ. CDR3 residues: CASSLEQGITEAFF. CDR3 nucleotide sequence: TGCGCCAGCAGCTTGGAACAGGGAATTACTGAAGCTTTCTTT.